This T cell receptor beta chain comes out of a study of ipilimumab plus nivolumab after autologous stem cell transplantation. On the study more broadly: A median of roughly eight nivolumab and 5 ipilimumab doses were given.

Using immunoSEQ multiplex PCR, the repertoire was profiled, and TCRdb retains in-frame clones only, with some absent. The profile covers about 47,000 clones, with about 88% appearing a single time and 0.7% to 1% taken by the ten largest. Only a few counts were recorded for this clone. There are 11 residues in the CDR3. Per germline, CDR1 DFQATT and CDR2 SNEGSKA (reference sequence). V was clipped by 3 bases and J by 8 bases; unmatched bases: 1. The chain employs TRBV20-1 and TRBJ2-1, with TRBD2 identical over 7 bases. The receptor comes from a male donor with multiple myeloma. Source: PBMCs, taken in a trial of ipilimumab plus nivolumab as post-transplant consolidation. The DNA of the CDR3 is TGCAGTGCTAGGGGGGGGGATGAGCAGTTCTTC. Amino acid sequence: CSARGGDEQFF.